This paragraph reports one T cell receptor beta chain. This clonotype has just a few counts. Its antigen is not yet known. No quality values exist for individual bases; no much larger clone is one base distant. The library was generated by RACE. The sequencing machine was a NextSeq 500. During library preparation, unique molecular identifiers were attached to individual cDNA molecules so that TCRs could be counted in a quantitative, reproducible way. From each blood RNA sample, both TCR alpha and TCR beta chains were sequenced. For the original study's pipeline: The median number of TCRs per sample was over 95,000, ranging from roughly 20,000 to 690,600. V, J and CDR3 annotation of the TCR reads was carried out using the Decombinator software suite. For PS versus PT1 abundance plots, all samples were subsampled to the same number of TCRs (28,000). Expanded TCRs were defined as absent before sensitization and observed at least eight times at the 2-week time point. The public sequencing data were trimmed at Q25 with fastp and processed into clonotypes with MiXCR by TCRdb, which kept only in-frame beta chains. Each entry merges the rows of one CDR3 protein and shows their most common DNA and genes. The V and J calls were not made by the authors but by TCRdb's processing. The sample table records some 77,000 distinct CDR3 sequences; about a tenth of these occur just once. The ten biggest clones cover around 1.5% of the sample.

The source of the sample is a study of human T cells and chemical hapten exposure (dated by TCRdb to 2020 to 2022). With regard to the full study: For sensitization, 2% DPC in acetone was applied to a 2 cm by 2 cm area of upper inner arm skin. The patient cohort, mostly female, included alopecia areata with under or over 50% scalp involvement, alopecia totalis and alopecia universalis. The libraries were sequenced as a pool, and the TCR yield per sample differed mostly because of small variations in library volumes within the pool. Patch testing on the upper back used Finn chambers containing 0.01% DPC, with scoring done after 6 days according to International Contact Dermatitis Research Group standards. Patient blood was sampled pre-sensitization (week 0) and at 2, 6 and about 24 weeks after DPC sensitization. Peripheral blood TCR repertoire changes were tracked in vivo in alopecia patients during primary and secondary sensitization to the hapten diphenylcyclopropenone (DPC). Around 30 alopecia patients provided blood for TCR sequencing at one to four time points (pre-sensitization, 2, 6 and 24 weeks). Throughout the approximately 25-week study period, patients were also given weekly therapeutic DPC doses on the scalp.

The research as a whole found: Compared with pre-sensitization or healthy control sets, expanded TCRs formed significantly more large CDR3 similarity clusters, which is consistent with antigen-driven responses. Because all patients had alopecia, a presumed autoimmune disease, the immune response of the patients might differ from that of healthy individuals. Patch test score was positively correlated with the number of PT1 expanded TCRs, with significance at thresholds 8, 16 and 32 but not at 4. DPC sensitization did not change the number of TCRs with a frequency above 1 in 1000, and there was no evidence of changes in global repertoire structure. Repeated subsampling changed both the strength of the expansion versus patch-test correlation and the threshold at which the correlation became significant.

The sample's time point label, in plain terms: patch test 1, 2 weeks after DPC sensitization. The meaning of the sample's treatment or condition label: therapeutic diphenylcyclopropenone sensitization with weekly scalp DPC. At each patch-test visit, blood was drawn before the patch test was applied. Eligible patients were aged 18 to 70, diagnosed with alopecia, deemed suitable for DPC therapy, and excluded if pregnant. Total RNA was extracted from unfractionated whole blood collected in Tempus Blood RNA tubes. Based on the germline V gene, the CDR1 and CDR2 sequences are LGHNA and YSLEER. From its cysteine to its phenylalanine, the CDR3 spans 15 amino acids. Kept here is only the CDR3 DNA, which spans 45 bases and is read in frame from base 1. For this chain, trimming is 4 bases at the V end and 2 bases at the J end, and the number of junction bases without a gene match is 4.

The sequenced sample was whole blood, obtained in connection with sensitization to the hapten diphenylcyclopropenone (DPC). The TCR comes from a woman between 45 and 65 years old with alopecia areata. Some clones in this sample may be carry-over from other donors' samples. The chain is assembled from TRBV4-3 and TRBJ2-5; TRBD2 fits 10 bases in the junction. The CDR3 loop reads CASSRSGGVQETQYF. Read as DNA, the sequence is TGCGCCAGCAGCCGAAGCGGGGGGGTACAAGAGACCCAGTACTTC.